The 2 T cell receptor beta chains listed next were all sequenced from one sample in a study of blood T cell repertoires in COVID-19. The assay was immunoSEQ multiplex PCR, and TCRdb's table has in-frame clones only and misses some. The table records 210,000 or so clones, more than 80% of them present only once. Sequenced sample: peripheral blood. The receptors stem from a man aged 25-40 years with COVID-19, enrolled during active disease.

The CDR3 DNA reads TGTGCCAGTAGTATCCGTAGGGGCCACACCGGGGAGCTGTTTTTT. Encoded protein: CASSIRRGHTGELFF. The V and J genes are TRBV19 and TRBJ2-2; tentatively, D is TRBD1 (5 bases). CDR3 length: 15 residues. Germline CDR1 reads LNHDA; CDR2 reads SQIVND (reference sequence). Trimming took 3 bases from V and 3 from J, leaving 11 bases between them.

The CDR3 nucleotides are TGCAGCGTCCAGACTAGCGGGAGGCAGAATGAGCAGTTCTTC. This encodes CSVQTSGRQNEQFF. The chain joins TRBV29-1 to TRBJ2-1, with 13 bases matching TRBD2. The CDR3 contains 14 residues. Germline lookup yields CDR1 SQVTM and CDR2 ANQGSEA. V was pared by 6 bases and J by 7 bases, with 6 bases of the junction left unmatched.